The 15 T cell receptor beta chains given below trace back to one sample, sequenced in a study of T cell responses to AZD1222 COVID-19 vaccine listed by TCRdb under 2021. The sample's time point, from its label and the paper: about 28 days (+/-7) after the second vaccine dose. The library was prepared using the immunoSEQ multiplex PCR assay. In its TCRdb copy, this immuneACCESS table keeps in-frame sequences only and misses some clones. Where compared with another copy, unresolved V genes explain less than half of these, and the others have no known cause. The sample yields fewer than 150,000 clones; just over 85% were counted once. The ten largest clones represent around 17% of the sample. Specimen: peripheral blood, collected 28 days after the second AZD1222 dose. Every receptor here comes from an adult who received the AZD1222 COVID-19 vaccine.

V usage is TRBV2 and J usage is TRBJ1-5; unclear D gene. Germline V gene lookup returns CDR1 SNHLY and CDR2 FYNNEI. V was trimmed by 9 bases and J by 5 bases, leaving 17 bases between them. The CDR3 consists of 14 residues. The CDR3 loop is CASVPDREHQPQHF. As DNA, the CDR3 is TGTGCCAGTGTGCCGGACCGGGAGCATCAGCCCCAGCATTTT.

The table lists this clone with a count of one. The V and J genes are TRBV7-9 and TRBJ1-6; D unclear. CDR1 and CDR2 (germline): SEHNR, FQNEAQ (reference sequence). There are 12 residues in the CDR3. Trimming took 2 bases from V and 7 from J, leaving 3 bases between them. This CDR3 reads CASSLLNSPLHF. The DNA of the CDR3 is TGTGCCAGCAGCTTATTAAATTCACCCCTCCACTTT.

The chain couples TRBV28 to TRBJ1-5, with D perhaps TRBD1 (5 bases). Trimming took off 8 bases at V and 0 bases at J, with 14 bases between the two ends. This CDR3 has 15 residues. Germline V gene data show CDR1 as MDHEN and CDR2 as SYDVKM. The CDR3 nucleotides are TGTGCCAGCTATTTCCCAGACAGTAGCAATCAGCCCCAGCATTTT. Translated: CASYFPDSSNQPQHF.

The chain carries TRBV4-1 and TRBJ1-5; D is uncertain. The CDR3 extends over 14 amino acids. V gave up 0 bases and J gave up 5 bases, with 8 bases separating them. CDR1 is MGHRA and CDR2 is YSYEKL in the germline V gene. The CDR3 DNA reads as TGCGCCAGCAGCCAAGATGAGTCATATCAGCCCCAGCATTTT. This encodes CASSQDESYQPQHF.

This chain links TRBV7-9 with TRBJ2-7; TRBD2 matches at 10 bases. This CDR3 is built from 15 residues. Germline V lookup: CDR1 SEHNR, CDR2 FQNEAQ (reference sequence). Unmatched junction bases numbered 5, after V lost 0 bases and J lost 6 bases. The CDR3 loop is CASSLASSGSTEQYF. The CDR3 coding sequence is TGTGCCAGCAGCTTAGCGTCTAGCGGGAGTACCGAGCAGTACTTC.

This chain joins TRBV28 and TRBJ1-2; TRBD1 might be the D (6 bases). Germline V gene lookup returns CDR1 MDHEN and CDR2 SYDVKM. Trimming stripped 5 bases from V and 4 bases from J, with 17 bases between. This CDR3 contains 15 residues. The CDR3 coding sequence is TGTGCCAGCAGTGGGTGGGGGGGCGGCGGCTATGGCTACACCTTC. It translates to CASSGWGGGGYGYTF.

This clone occurred a few times. The CDR3 loop is CASSSGTDYEQYF. CDR3 DNA: TGTGCCAGCAGCTCCGGGACAGACTACGAGCAGTACTTC. The chain recombines TRBV11-2 with TRBJ2-7; 7 bases are shared with TRBD1. This CDR3 comprises 13 residues. Germline values: CDR1 SGHAT, CDR2 FQNNGV. The J segment lost 3 bases and the V segment lost 4 bases, leaving 3 bases of the junction unmatched. The full variable domain, with the rest looked up from reference TRBV11-2 and TRBJ2-7, is EAGVAQSPRYKIIEKRQSVAFWCNPISGHATLYWYQQILGQGPKLLIQFQNNGVVDDSQLPKDRFSAERLKGVDSTLKIQPAKLEDSAVYLCASSSGTDYEQYFGPGTRLTVT.

The genes are TRBV3-1 (or the pseudogene TRBV3-2) and TRBJ2-3; D gene unclear. Trimming shortened V by 0 bases and J by 2 bases, and 9 bases separated the two germline ends. CDR1 is LGHDT, CDR2 YNNKEL, per germline (reference sequence). The CDR3 covers 15 residues. The CDR3 DNA sequence: TGTGCCAGCAGCCAAGATCCAGGATACACAGATACGCAGTATTTT. Protein sequence: CASSQDPGYTDTQYF.

This chain connects TRBV20-1 to TRBJ1-2; possible D gene TRBD1, 6 bases. CDR1 DFQATT and CDR2 SNEGSKA come from the germline V gene (reference sequence). The CDR3 loop spans 13 amino acids. Trimming took 3 bases from V and 3 from J, leaving 11 bases between them. CDR3 nucleotide sequence: TGCAGTGCTAGTGGGGACATCTACTATGGCTACACCTTC. Protein: CSASGDIYYGYTF.

The gene calls are TRBV5-5 and TRBJ2-1; D remains ambiguous. V was shortened by 6 bases and J by 1 base, with 11 bases between the two germline ends. CDR1 is SGHKS, CDR2 YYEKEE, per germline (reference sequence). The CDR3 runs to 14 residues. The CDR3 region has the DNA TGTGCCAGCATCCTACGGCCATCCTACAATGAGCAGTTCTTC. Translated: CASILRPSYNEQFF.

This clone was recorded only once. The J gene is TRBJ2-7, the V gene TRBV28; no definite D call. The germline gives CDR1 MDHEN, CDR2 SYDVKM. Trimming took off 6 bases at V and 4 bases at J, with 13 bases between the two ends. The CDR3 runs 13 residues. CDR3: CASSLTDEYEQYF. The DNA for the CDR3 is TGTGCCAGCAGCCTCACCGATGAGTACGAGCAGTACTTC.

V usage is TRBV5-8 and J usage is TRBJ2-5; D is unresolved. The V end lost 0 bases, the J end lost 2 bases, and 5 bases lay between the germline ends. The CDR3 totals 13 residues. The germline V gene encodes CDR1 SGHTS and CDR2 YDEGEE. The CDR3: CASSLDLQETQYF. DNA of the CDR3: TGTGCCAGCAGCTTGGACTTGCAAGAGACCCAGTACTTC.

The chain is built from TRBV20-1 and TRBJ1-1; D uncertain. Trimming pared 3 bases from V and 0 bases from J, leaving 8 bases between. The CDR3 length is 13 residues. Per the germline V gene, CDR1 is DFQATT and CDR2 is SNEGSKA (reference sequence). The DNA of the CDR3 is TGCAGTGCTAGTGACGGAGTGAACACTGAAGCTTTCTTT. Translated, it gives CSASDGVNTEAFF.

The chain is built from TRBV5-1 and TRBJ1-2, with D tentatively TRBD1 (6 bases). The CDR3 has 17 residues. Germline CDR1 reads SGHRS; CDR2 reads YFSETQ. The V end was cut by 4 bases, the J end by 4 bases, with 23 bases between. The CDR3 loop reads CASSDLGGGQGLYGYTF. As DNA, the CDR3 is TGCGCCAGCAGCGACCTCGGGGGCGGGCAAGGACTCTATGGCTACACCTTC.

The CDR3 protein is CASRRGQGNSPLHF. The CDR3 nucleotides are TGTGCCAGCAGGAGGGGACAGGGCAATTCACCCCTCCACTTT. This chain connects TRBV3-1 (or the pseudogene TRBV3-2) to TRBJ1-6; 9 bases agree with TRBD1. Per the germline V gene, CDR1 is LGHDT and CDR2 is YNNKEL (reference sequence). The CDR3 is 14 residues long. V lost 6 bases, J lost 7 bases, and 4 bases stayed unmatched.